Presented here are 27 T cell receptor beta chains from one specimen sequenced in a study of blood T cell repertoires in COVID-19. The assay was immunoSEQ multiplex PCR, and TCRdb's table has in-frame clones only and misses some. The sample has 150,000 to 180,000 clones, about 80% seen once. Sequencing input: peripheral blood. Every receptor here comes from a woman aged 55-69 years with acute or convalescent COVID-19.

The V and J genes are TRBV10-1 and TRBJ2-2; D is perhaps TRBD1 (5 bases). Germline loops: CDR1 WNHNN, CDR2 SYGVQD (reference sequence). V lost 4 bases and J lost 2, with 8 bases in between. The CDR3 contains 14 residues. CDR3 bases: TGCGCCAGCAGTGGACAGACAAACACCGGGGAGCTGTTTTTT. This sequence encodes CASSGQTNTGELFF.

This clone appeared once. The gene calls are TRBV2 and TRBJ1-1; D perhaps matches TRBD1 (5 bases). Per the germline V gene, CDR1 is SNHLY and CDR2 is FYNNEI. This CDR3 region has 14 residues. Trimming took off 7 bases at V and 4 bases at J, with 16 bases between the two ends. CDR3 in DNA: TGTGCCAGCAAGTCGCAGGGATCGGTCACTGAAGCTTTCTTT. Amino acids: CASKSQGSVTEAFF.

V gene TRBV21-1 combines with J gene TRBJ2-7; no check of the table's D call, TRBD1, against the DNA was made. TRBV21-1 is a pseudogene segment. This CDR3 contains 18 residues. Written as DNA, the CDR3 is TGTGCCAGCAACCCACAGGCGCCGTCCCCCTACGGGTTCGACGAGCAGTACGTC. Protein sequence: CASNPQAPSPYGFDEQYV.

The table lists this clone with a count of one. This rearrangement joins TRBV7-3 to TRBJ2-1, with 8 bases that match TRBD2. Germline-derived CDR1 and CDR2 are SGHTA and FQGTGA. CDR3 length equals 16 residues. V shed 3 bases and J 9 bases; nucleotides not matched to a gene: 13. DNA for the CDR3: TGTGCCAGCAGCTTCTTTTCTAGCGGGCGCGCGGGTGAGCAGTTCTTC. It yields the protein CASSFFSSGRAGEQFF.

This clone was detected once. The chain links TRBV6-5 to TRBJ1-5; 10 nucleotides align to TRBD1. Trimming cost V 6 bases and J 6 bases; bases outside gene matches: 5. CDR1 MNHEY and CDR2 SVGAGI come from the germline V gene. The CDR3 length is 14 residues. CDR3 in DNA: TGTGCCAGCAGCTTAGGGACAGGGGCTCAGCCCCAGCATTTT. Translation: CASSLGTGAQPQHF.

This clone came up once. This CDR3 is CASSLAARGRAHGYTF. CDR3 in DNA: TGTGCCAGCAGCTTAGCGGCAAGGGGCAGGGCACATGGCTACACCTTC. J is TRBJ1-2 and V is TRBV7-2; D possibly corresponds to TRBD1 (5 bases). CDR3 length: 16 amino acids. From germline, CDR1 is SGHTA and CDR2 FQGNSA. V lost 0 bases, J lost 6 bases, and 17 bases lay in between. The full variable domain, completed using reference TRBV7-2 and TRBJ1-2, is GAGVSQSPSNKVTEKGKDVELRCDPISGHTALYWYRQSLGQGLEFLIYFQGNSAPDKSGLPSDRFSAERTGGSVSTLTIQRTQQEDSAVYLCASSLAARGRAHGYTFGSGTRLTVV.

The J gene is TRBJ1-3, the V gene TRBV18, with D maybe TRBD1 (5 bases). Germline-derived CDR1 and CDR2 are KGHSH and LQKENI. V lost 4 bases and J lost 1, with 17 bases in between. This CDR3 has 17 residues. CDR3: CASSLWDSTGSGNTIYF. The CDR3, as DNA: TGTGCCAGCTCACTTTGGGACTCAACCGGGTCTGGAAACACCATATATTTT.

This clone appeared a single time. The rearrangement joins TRBV18 to TRBJ1-4, with D maybe TRBD1 (5 bases). The CDR3 extends over 16 amino acids. Germline V gene lookup returns CDR1 KGHSH and CDR2 LQKENI. The V end lost 0 bases, the J end lost 4 bases, and 12 bases lay between the germline ends. The CDR3 coding sequence is TGTGCCAGCTCACCACCTGGGCAGGGATATAATGAAAAACTGTTTTTT. Its protein is CASSPPGQGYNEKLFF.

The chain couples TRBV11-2 to TRBJ2-2, with a possible D match to TRBD2 (6 bases). The CDR3 covers 17 residues. Germline loops: CDR1 SGHAT, CDR2 FQNNGV. V lost 3 bases and J 1 base, leaving 15 bases between the germline ends. The CDR3: CASSFSLALRNTGELFF. The CDR3 DNA sequence: TGTGCCAGCAGCTTCTCACTAGCACTTCGGAACACCGGGGAGCTGTTTTTT.

This clone has more than one count but fewer than ten. The genes are TRBV7-2 and TRBJ1-2, with TRBD1 as a possible D gene (5 bases). The CDR3 covers 13 residues. V shed 2 bases and J shed 6 bases, with 10 bases lying between them. CDR1 and CDR2 (germline): SGHTA, FQGNSA. CDR3 nucleotides: TGTGCCAGCAGCTTAAACCAGGGCAATGGCTACACCTTC. It translates to CASSLNQGNGYTF.

The chain uses TRBV5-4 and TRBJ2-3, with 12 bases identical to TRBD2. V was pared by 4 bases and J by 4 bases, with 7 bases of the junction left unmatched. Germline V gene data show CDR1 as SGHNT and CDR2 as YYREEE (reference sequence). The CDR3 covers 16 residues. The CDR3 protein is CASSVSSGGAPDTQYF. The CDR3 DNA sequence: TGTGCCAGCAGCGTTTCTAGCGGGGGGGCCCCAGATACGCAGTATTTT.

The table lists this clone with a few counts. V gene TRBV10-3 combines with J gene TRBJ2-7; TRBD1 aligns across 7 bases. Germline lookup yields CDR1 ENHRY and CDR2 SYGVKD. The CDR3 contains 15 residues. V trimming: 0 bases; J trimming: 5 bases; junction bases outside the gene matches: 7. CDR3 protein: CAISESTARGNEQYF. In DNA, the CDR3 is TGTGCCATCAGTGAGTCGACCGCCAGGGGGAACGAGCAGTACTTC.

V usage is TRBV30 and J usage is TRBJ1-1; no reliable D call. This CDR3 has 11 amino acids. The germline V and J ends were trimmed by 4 bases and 5 bases, with 8 bases remaining between them. Germline CDR1 reads GTSNPN; CDR2 reads SVGIG (reference sequence). CDR3 bases: TGTGCCTGGATCGGGGAGACTGAAGCTTTCTTT. Translation gives CAWIGETEAFF.

CDR3 region: CAWTRQTSSYNEQFF. The CDR3 DNA reads TGTGCCTGGACCAGACAGACTAGCTCCTACAATGAGCAGTTCTTC. The rearrangement links TRBV30 to TRBJ2-1, with D maybe TRBD2 (6 bases). The germline V and J ends were trimmed by 4 bases and 0 bases, with 13 bases remaining between them. The CDR3 runs to 15 residues. Germline CDR1 reads GTSNPN; CDR2 reads SVGIG (reference sequence).

This rearrangement joins TRBV4-2 to TRBJ2-1, with TRBD2 identical over 7 bases. The J segment lost 0 bases and the V segment lost 5 bases, leaving 4 bases of the junction unmatched. This CDR3 comprises 15 residues. In germline, CDR1 is LGHNA, CDR2 YNFKEQ. DNA of the CDR3: TGTGCCAGCAGCGGGCGGGGGTTCTCCTACAATGAGCAGTTCTTC. Translated: CASSGRGFSYNEQFF.

The CDR3 spells CASRGQPSSYNSPLHF. CDR3 DNA: TGTGCCAGCAGGGGACAACCGAGCTCCTATAATTCACCCCTCCACTTT. This chain links TRBV2 with TRBJ1-6; maybe TRBD1 (6 bases). There are 16 residues in the CDR3. Germline lookup yields CDR1 SNHLY and CDR2 FYNNEI. Between the trimmed V and J ends, which lost 6 bases and 0 bases, there was a span of 12 bases. Full variable domain (remainder filled in from reference TRBV2 and TRBJ1-6): EPEVTQTPSHQVTQMGQEVILRCVPISNHLYFYWYRQILGQKVEFLVSFYNNEISEKSEIFDDQFSVERPDGSNFTLKIRSTKLEDSAMYFCASRGQPSSYNSPLHFGNGTRLTVT.

This clone has at least ten counts. The V gene is TRBV25-1, the J gene TRBJ2-7; D is possibly TRBD1 (6 bases). The CDR3 has 11 amino acids. Between the trimmed V and J ends, which lost 6 bases and 5 bases, there was a span of 8 bases. Germline CDR1 is MGHDK and CDR2 is SYGVNS. The CDR3 sequence: CASSSGDEQYF. In nucleotides, the CDR3 is TGTGCCAGCAGCTCAGGGGACGAGCAGTACTTC.

This chain uses TRBV13 with TRBJ2-5, with D perhaps matching TRBD2 (7 bases). This CDR3 contains 14 residues. In germline, CDR1 is PRHDT, CDR2 FYEKMQ (reference sequence). Trimming left V 5 bases short and J 2 bases short, with 12 bases between. Written as DNA, the CDR3 is TGTGCCAGCAGCACAGGGACTACGCAAGAGACCCAGTACTTC. Its translation: CASSTGTTQETQYF.

The J gene is TRBJ2-5, the V gene TRBV5-1; weak D call: TRBD2 (6 bases). The length of the CDR3 is 15 residues. V was trimmed by 2 bases and J by 3 bases, leaving 14 bases between them. Germline CDR1 reads SGHRS; CDR2 reads YFSETQ. CDR3 sequence (DNA): TGCGCCAGCAGCTTAGGCCCCTCGGGGGAAGAGACCCAGTACTTC. Amino acids: CASSLGPSGEETQYF.

The V gene is TRBV2, the J gene TRBJ1-2; TRBD1 matches 8 bases. Germline trimming cut 3 bases from V and 7 bases from J; bases unmatched to any gene: 13. The germline CDR1 and CDR2 sequences are SNHLY and FYNNEI. The CDR3 is made up of 16 amino acids. CDR3 in amino acids: CASSETPTGALSGYTF. The CDR3 region has the DNA TGTGCCAGCAGTGAGACACCGACAGGGGCTTTAAGTGGCTACACCTTC.

This clone appeared once. CDR3 in amino acids: CASSGGGTGNYGYTF. The CDR3 DNA follows: TGTGCCAGCAGTGGTGGAGGGACAGGGAACTATGGCTACACCTTC. V and J are TRBV6-6 and TRBJ1-2, with 9 bases fitting TRBD1. Germline lookup yields CDR1 MNHNY and CDR2 SVGAGI (reference sequence). The CDR3 runs to 15 residues. With 5 bases clipped from V and 2 bases from J, the junction kept 6 bases outside the gene matches.

The chain combines TRBV19 with TRBJ1-5, with 7 positions matching TRBD1. There are 15 residues in the CDR3. V gave up 3 bases and J gave up 6 bases; unmatched junction bases: 8. Per germline, CDR1 LNHDA and CDR2 SQIVND (reference sequence). CDR3 nucleotides: TGTGCCAGTAGTATCTCCCAGGGGGGCGGTCAGCCCCAGCATTTT. It yields the protein CASSISQGGGQPQHF.

The genes are TRBV9 and TRBJ1-3; D possibly corresponds to TRBD1 (5 bases). The CDR3 has 18 amino acids. Germline V gene sequence: CDR1 SGDLS, CDR2 YYNGEE. V shed 0 bases and J shed 0 bases, with 16 bases lying between them. CDR3 sequence (DNA): TGTGCCAGCAGCGTAGCTGCGGGGACCGAACCCTCTGGAAACACCATATATTTT. It specifies CASSVAAGTEPSGNTIYF.

The V and J genes are TRBV13 and TRBJ1-6; TRBD1 might be the D (6 bases). This CDR3 region has 14 residues. Trimming removed 5 bases from V and 9 bases from J, with 14 bases in between. CDR1 and CDR2 (germline): PRHDT, FYEKMQ (reference sequence). CDR3 sequence (DNA): TGTGCCAGCAGCCCGGACAGTCAGGGTTCACCCCTCCACTTT. Translated: CASSPDSQGSPLHF.

V and J are TRBV5-6 and TRBJ1-2, with 9 bases aligning to TRBD1. Germline CDR1 reads SGHDT; CDR2 reads YYEEEE. This CDR3 is 12 amino acids long. The J segment lost 8 bases and the V segment lost 4 bases, leaving 3 bases of the junction unmatched. The CDR3 loop is CASSQDRGGYTF. CDR3 in DNA: TGTGCCAGCAGCCAGGACAGGGGAGGCTACACCTTC.

This chain joins TRBV19 and TRBJ2-1; 7 nucleotides agree with TRBD2. This CDR3 has 13 residues. Germline CDR1 is LNHDA and CDR2 is SQIVND (reference sequence). V lost 9 bases and J lost 6; bases outside the gene matches: 8. CDR3 in DNA: TGTGCCAGCCAGACTAGCTACTCCAATGAGCAGTTCTTC. This gives the protein CASQTSYSNEQFF.

This clone was counted once. The chain is built from TRBV6-4 and TRBJ1-1; 11 bases match TRBD1. Trimming at V came to 2 bases and at J to 5 bases, leaving 4 bases not matched to a gene. Germline V lookup: CDR1 MRHNA, CDR2 SNTAGT. The CDR3 has 15 amino acids. The chain's CDR3 is CASSDGTGGRTEAFF. For the CDR3, the DNA is TGTGCCAGCAGTGACGGGACAGGGGGTAGGACTGAAGCTTTCTTT.